The T cell receptor beta chain described here comes from a study of cytomegalovirus exposure and HLA in healthy donors (dated by TCRdb to the late 2010s). Background on the whole study: An earlier analysis of around 600 of the donors reported 276 Gb of sequence data and about 100 million unique TCR beta sequences from some 180 million T cells. An early release covering approximately 600 HLA-typed donors comprised about 310 gigabases of sequencing data and tens of millions of unique TCR sequences. Among the roughly 400 genotyped donors, 75% to 90% belonged to the genetic ancestry cluster associated with self-reported Caucasian donors. The study aimed to test whether signatures of past pathogen exposure could be identified by cataloging public T cell receptors. The study used immunosequencing to profile the T cell repertoires of approximately 650 subjects and linked those repertoires to cytomegalovirus serostatus. Along with the approximately 620-subject first cohort, a separate validation cohort of about 110 different subjects was used. To predict cytomegalovirus infection status, the study combined high-throughput TCR immunosequencing, statistical association of individual TCRs with disease status, and machine learning. A later analysis re-examined previously published TCR beta repertoires from just over 650 donors and added high-resolution HLA genotyping to investigate patterns of TCR occurrence. Rather than drawing on any new phenotypic data, the later analysis identified candidate immune exposures from TCR beta sequences and the way those sequences occurred across donors. An earlier analysis of about 620 of the donors applied high-throughput TCR beta sequencing to assess whether each TCR beta V gene segment acted as functional or pseudogenic. Donor age, sex, ethnicity and CMV serostatus were compiled together with the repertoire data. Genome-wide SNP genotypes for about 55% of the 666 donors were used in a later genetic analysis, which treated that subset as a discovery cohort. Every repertoire in the discovery cohort had been generated on one and the same sequencing platform. HLA typing included class I and class II loci at four-digit resolution. Typing coverage differed by locus: A, B, C, DRB1 and DQB1 were typed in about 620-640 donors, DQA1 in around 500, DPA1 in around 610, and DPB1 in 400 to 480. Five DR-DQ haplotypes were treated as single units for association and clustering because of strong linkage in the cohort. Across approximately 400 genotyped donors of the cohort, an average of approximately 240,000 unique TCR beta nucleotide sequences per donor were sequenced, and 15% to 20% of those sequences were non-productive.

Library creation used the immunoSEQ multiplex PCR assay. The multiplex PCR relied on a mix of 60 forward primers for TCR Vbeta segments and 13 reverse primers for TCR Jbeta segments. The CDR3 region of rearranged TCR beta genes was amplified from genomic DNA by a multiplex PCR assay. Amplified TCR beta libraries were sequenced as 87-base-pair reads on the Illumina HiSeq System. On the authors' methods: A later analysis tallied 75 million to 95 million unique TCR beta chains across the 666 repertoires, and around 12 million of those chains were shared by two or more donors. To remove PCR and sequencing errors, raw reads were error-corrected and collapsed into unique sequences using a nearest-neighbor algorithm that merged closely related sequences. To assign V, D and J gene segments, CDR3 sequences were aligned to IMGT reference sequences. Each retained sequence needed at least a six-nucleotide match to both a V gene segment and a J gene segment. A rearrangement was called productive if the CDR3 had no stop codons and remained in frame with V and J, and every other rearrangement was called non-productive. CDR3 was defined according to IMGT convention as the region running from the second conserved V-encoded cysteine to the conserved J-encoded phenylalanine. Sequences without an unambiguous match to a single V gene segment were excluded from the earlier analysis of approximately 600 of the donors. An earlier analysis of fewer than 650 of the donors classified V segments as functional when productive rearrangements were above 56.7% and as segregating when the standard deviation between donors was above 5%. A statistical classification framework was developed to diagnose cytomegalovirus status using the catalog of TCR beta chain sequences. In a later analysis, TCR nucleotide sequences were compared against IMGT/GENE-DB human TR gene sequences so that V and J genes could be assigned. In a later analysis, CDR3 sequences and most-parsimonious VDJ recombination scenarios were assigned using the TCRdist pipeline. A later analysis defined each TCR beta chain by its CDR3 amino acid sequence plus V-gene family, and excluded reads lacking a unique V-gene family. As a way to deal with suspected cross-contamination and a sequencing artifact, a later analysis dropped more than 500 nucleotide sequences that were highly shared and had low generation probability. A later analysis calculated a clonal expansion index for each public chain from normalized within-repertoire ranks of inferred template counts. In a later analysis, generation probabilities were computed using a VDJ recombination model fitted to out-of-frame rearrangements, and the results were checked against IGoR. In a later analysis, hypergeometric tests were used to score TCR-TCR, TCR-HLA and TCR-CMV co-occurrence, with a repertoire-size bias correction applied to TCR pairs. To estimate false discovery rates, a later analysis permuted the HLA or CMV assignments 20 times. In a later analysis, co-occurring TCRs were grouped using DBSCAN, and TCRdist sequence similarity was added for clustering within HLA-allele-positive subsets. Co-occurrence clustering excluded repertoires with fewer than 30,000 or more than 120,000 public chains, plus five with anomalous nucleotide sharing. TCRdb took over this immuneACCESS table, retaining in-frame rearrangements with V and J assigned. Such tables are incomplete; in checked studies, under half of the missing clones stem from an unresolved V gene, and the remainder is unexplained. V, J and clone size reflect that table, while D and trimming were determined from the DNA. For this sample the table gives 150,000 to 200,000 clones, of which over 80% were detected only once. The ten largest clones add up to more than 1.3% of the sample.

The full study reports these points: The sequencing pipeline was judged likely to have produced a cluster of highly shared sequence variants as a technical artifact. Presence/absence analyses assumed roughly uniform sequencing depth across donors, an assumption that may not hold. Several of the top co-occurrence clusters appeared to be linked to parvovirus B19, influenza, CMV and Epstein-Barr virus, according to a later analysis. Three of the identified cytomegalovirus-associated TCR beta chains were confirmed in vitro to be specific for cytomegalovirus antigens. Correlated functional status among segregating V segments might reflect linkage disequilibrium, but an unknown experimental factor could not be ruled out. In a later analysis, TCR association rates were found to vary across HLA loci, with the most associated TCRs seen for DRB1 alleles and the fewest for HLA-C alleles. Because HLA typing was missing for some donors at each locus, association tests included only the typed subset. Some IMGT-functional V segments, including TRBV6-2 and TRBV6-3, could not be told apart with the 87-base-pair reads, so those segments were excluded. An earlier analysis of some 590 of the donors showed that most TCR beta V segments appeared in productive rearrangements either about 87% or about 30% of the time, which broadly matched IMGT annotations. A later analysis found that most CMV-associated TCR beta chains appeared HLA-restricted, with HLA associations seemingly driven largely by CMV exposure. The authors suggested that the approach could potentially be extended to other disease states and immunological phenotypes. Only TCR beta chains were sequenced in this cohort, and the absence of alpha or paired-chain data limited detectable features. A later analysis associated 15,000 to 20,000 TCR beta sequences with specific HLA alleles at a false discovery rate of 0.05. Strong co-occurrence of HLA alleles, especially DR and DQ, made assigning TCR associations to individual alleles difficult. For the cohort, immune exposure information was limited to CMV serostatus. The classifier was reported to diagnose cytomegalovirus status with high specificity and sensitivity in both the original cohort and the validation cohort. Across donors, most TCR sequences were observed very rarely, whereas some public TCRs were present in many individuals. A later analysis found that HLA-associated TCR beta chains were more clonally expanded and had lower generation probabilities than equally common non-associated chains. Because counts were too low, 15 to 20 rarely observed V segments, including chromosome 9 orphons, were excluded from the earlier analysis of 587 of the donors. A further reported finding was that TCR beta sequences accurately predicted the HLA-A and HLA-B alleles for most subjects in the first cohort. In a later genetic analysis, a missense DCLRE1C variant was associated with V-gene and J-gene trimming of TCR beta chains, and the association was replicated in an independent cohort. According to a later genetic analysis, donors in an Asian-associated ancestry cluster had fewer N-insertions in productive TCRs than the approximately 690-donor mean. In the study, approximately 160 TCR beta chains were listed as associated with cytomegalovirus.

Trimming removed 5 bases from V and 6 bases from J; the gene matches leave 9 bases unexplained. The cysteine opens and the phenylalanine closes a CDR3 of 15 amino acids. Only the CDR3 part of the read is kept: 45 bases, read in frame from the first base. CDR1 and CDR2 were assigned from the germline V gene as SGHTA and FQGNSA. Remarks on this clone: Its antigen is not yet known. No base-level quality is on record; no much larger clone is a single base apart.

In total, roughly 710 healthy bone marrow donors made up the cohort. At the time of sampling, every cohort member was nominally healthy, though immune exposures that went unrecorded were likely present. The donor tested CMV seropositive, placing the donor among the 290 or so seropositive members of the cohort. Each donor provided a peripheral blood sample, and peripheral blood mononuclear cells were used for TCR beta sequencing. Genomic DNA was extracted from the blood cell samples with the Qiagen DNeasy Blood Extraction Kit. The receptor chain draws on TRBV7-2 and TRBJ2-1, with 8 junctional bases fitting TRBD1. The TCR originated in a girl between 10 and 17 years old in good health and CMV-seropositive. The sample was PBMCs. The CDR3 here reads CASSHGQGFGNEQFF. Here is the DNA: TGTGCCAGCAGCCACGGACAGGGTTTCGGCAATGAGCAGTTCTTC.